These 24 T cell receptor beta chains originate from one sample sequenced in a study of OX40 agonist ivuxolimab in advanced cancers. Sequencing was performed with immunoSEQ multiplex PCR; in TCRdb, only in-frame clones are kept and a portion is missing. The sample includes thousands of clones, 50% to 70% of them seen just once. The material was CD4+ or CD8+ T cells sorted from blood, obtained in a trial of the OX40 agonist ivuxolimab. These receptors were obtained from an adult with an advanced solid tumor such as melanoma, head and neck, liver or kidney cancer.

A few counts support this clone. This chain connects TRBV7-9 to TRBJ1-1; D is possibly TRBD1 (5 bases). Germline loops: CDR1 SEHNR, CDR2 FQNEAQ (reference sequence). This CDR3 comprises 12 residues. Trimming removed 2 bases from V and 5 bases from J, with 6 bases in between. The CDR3 bases are TGTGCCAGCAGCTTATGGGGGACTGAAGCTTTCTTT. Protein sequence: CASSLWGTEAFF.

This sequence joins TRBV29-1 and TRBJ2-7, with a possible D match to TRBD1 (6 bases). Germline CDR1 and CDR2: SQVTM and ANQGSEA. V lost 7 bases to trimming and J lost 4 bases, with 14 bases between them. There are 12 residues in the CDR3. The CDR3: CSAILQGYEQYF. The DNA for the CDR3 is TGCAGCGCAATCCTACAGGGTTACGAGCAGTACTTC.

This clone is medium-sized in the sample. The J gene is TRBJ1-2, the V gene TRBV6-1; the D gene is possibly TRBD1 (5 bases). This CDR3 is 14 amino acids long. Germline values: CDR1 MNHNS, CDR2 SASEGT. V lost 1 base to trimming and J lost 3 bases, with 9 bases between them. In nucleotides, the CDR3 is TGTGCCAGCAGTGAAGGCGCAGGGTACTATGGCTACACCTTC. This translates into CASSEGAGYYGYTF.

J is TRBJ2-5 and V is TRBV7-9, with 9 bases lining up with TRBD1. The J call is doubtful: the DNA matches TRBJ2-7 better. The CDR3 covers 14 residues. Looked up from germline, CDR1 is SEHNR and CDR2 is FQNEAQ (reference sequence). The CDR3 loop reads CASSPGTGFDEQYF. Written as DNA, the CDR3 is TGTGCCAGCAGCCCCGGGACAGGGTTCGACGAGCAGTACTTC.

The chain couples TRBV7-6 to TRBJ2-7, with D unclear. The V gene lost 2 bases and the J gene lost 4 bases, with 6 bases spanning the gap. The CDR3 has 12 amino acids. CDR1 is SGHVS, CDR2 FNYEAQ, per germline. The CDR3 nucleotides read TGTGCCAGCAGCTTATGGGGATACGAGCAGTACTTC. The encoded protein is CASSLWGYEQYF.

By sample share, this clone is medium-sized. The V call is TRBV2, the J call TRBJ2-7; 8 bases line up with TRBD2. The germline CDR1 and CDR2 sequences are SNHLY and FYNNEI. The trim removed 2 bases at V and 3 bases at J, leaving 3 bases unmatched. The CDR3 sequence is 14 residues long. The CDR3, as DNA: TGTGCCAGCAGTGAATGGCGGGAGGTCTACGAGCAGTACTTC. It specifies CASSEWREVYEQYF.

V is TRBV2 and J is TRBJ1-6; no reliable D call. The CDR3 length is 15 residues. V gave up 7 bases and J gave up 6 bases, with 16 bases separating them. Looked up from germline, CDR1 is SNHLY and CDR2 is FYNNEI. CDR3 in amino acids: CASIGLTGSNSPLHF. The DNA for the CDR3 is TGTGCCAGCATCGGGTTAACGGGGAGTAATTCACCCCTCCACTTT.

This chain joins TRBV9 and TRBJ2-1; D not resolved. V was cut by 4 bases and J by 6 bases, with 14 bases left in between. The CDR3 sequence is 14 residues long. Looked up from germline, CDR1 is SGDLS and CDR2 is YYNGEE. CDR3 loop: CASSKYTIFNEQFF. For the CDR3, the DNA is TGTGCCAGCAGCAAATATACCATTTTCAATGAGCAGTTCTTC.

The genes are TRBV6-9 and TRBJ1-6; no reliable D call. CDR3 length equals 14 residues. Germline V gene lookup returns CDR1 MNHGY and CDR2 SVAAGI. V was clipped by 5 bases and J by 10 bases, with 15 bases between them. The CDR3 protein is CASSVEGRKSPLHF. The CDR3, as DNA: TGTGCCAGCAGTGTGGAGGGTAGAAAATCACCCCTCCACTTT.

The table lists this clone with a few counts. The rearrangement uses TRBV6-6 and TRBJ1-1; D unclear. Looked up from germline, CDR1 is MNHNY and CDR2 is SVGAGI (reference sequence). CDR3 length: 11 amino acids. V was clipped by 2 bases and J by 7 bases, with 5 bases between them. This chain's CDR3 is CASSYGIEAFF. DNA of the CDR3: TGTGCCAGCAGTTACGGGATTGAAGCTTTCTTT.

This rearrangement joins TRBV4-1 to TRBJ1-5; TRBD1 might be the D (5 bases). V dropped 0 bases and J dropped 3 bases, with 15 bases sitting between them. Germline CDR1 is MGHRA and CDR2 is YSYEKL. The CDR3 loop spans 17 amino acids. The CDR3 region is CASSQDQDRGYNQPQHF. CDR3 nucleotides: TGCGCCAGCAGCCAAGATCAGGATCGGGGCTACAATCAGCCCCAGCATTTT.

This clone was seen a few times. The rearrangement uses TRBV28 and TRBJ1-2, with TRBD1 matching 10 bases. Trimming took 6 bases from V and 5 from J; bases not matched to a gene: 3. CDR3 length: 13 residues. Looked up from germline, CDR1 is MDHEN and CDR2 is SYDVKM. The chain's CDR3 is CASSGTGAYGYTF. The CDR3 nucleotides read TGTGCCAGCAGCGGGACAGGGGCATATGGCTACACCTTC.

The sample holds one count of this clone. The chain carries TRBV4-1 and TRBJ1-1, with a possible D match to TRBD1 (5 bases). Trimming shortened V by 4 bases and J by 3 bases, and 15 bases separated the two germline ends. The CDR3 sequence is 15 residues long. Germline-derived CDR1 and CDR2 are MGHRA and YSYEKL. As DNA, the CDR3 is TGCGCCAGCAGCCCGCCGGGCAGGGCTGACACTGAAGCTTTCTTT. It specifies CASSPPGRADTEAFF.

This clone rates as medium-sized. DNA of the CDR3: TGTGCCAGCAGTATTAGCGGGCCGAACACTGAAGCTTTCTTT. This gives the protein CASSISGPNTEAFF. The genes are TRBV27 and TRBJ1-1; D remains ambiguous. The CDR3 has 14 amino acids. Germline V gene data show CDR1 as MNHEY and CDR2 as SMNVEV (reference sequence). Trimming cost V 5 bases and J 1 base, with 11 bases left between them.

The sample holds a few counts of this clone. The chain uses TRBV6-6 and TRBJ2-4; D remains unclear. Germline V lookup: CDR1 MNHNY, CDR2 SVGAGI (reference sequence). CDR3 length: 15 amino acids. Trimming pared 4 bases from V and 2 bases from J, leaving 12 bases between. The CDR3 nucleotides read TGTGCCAGCAGTTCAAGGGAACTTCCCAAAAACATTCAGTACTTC. Residues: CASSSRELPKNIQYF.

The V call is TRBV5-1, the J call TRBJ2-7, with 12 bases fitting TRBD2. Trimming removed 3 bases from V and 7 bases from J; junction bases left unmatched: 5. This CDR3 spans 14 amino acids. Germline CDR1 reads SGHRS; CDR2 reads YFSETQ. The CDR3 nucleotides read TGCGCCAGCAGCTCGACTAGCGGGAGTGGAGAGCAGTACTTC. Protein sequence: CASSSTSGSGEQYF.

In regard to this clone: This sample also contains other DNA sequences that code for the same CDR3. The chain links TRBV10-3 to TRBJ1-4; 8 bases fit TRBD1. Germline V gene sequence: CDR1 ENHRY, CDR2 SYGVKD. There are 13 residues in the CDR3. The J segment lost 7 bases and the V segment lost 3 bases, leaving 1 base of the junction unmatched. In DNA form, the CDR3 reads TGTGCCATCAGTGACAGGGGGCTTGAAAAACTGTTTTTT. Its protein product is CAISDRGLEKLFF.

This clone is medium-sized in the sample. V is TRBV28 and J is TRBJ2-5, with D possibly TRBD2 on 6 matching bases. Per the germline V gene, CDR1 is MDHEN and CDR2 is SYDVKM. CDR3 length: 15 amino acids. V was cut by 2 bases and J by 1 base, with 11 bases left in between. CDR3 residues: CASSLGTLSQETQYF. The DNA of the CDR3 is TGTGCCAGCAGTTTAGGGACTTTATCCCAAGAGACCCAGTACTTC.

This chain joins TRBV4-2 and TRBJ1-2; a possible D gene is TRBD1 (6 bases). CDR1 and CDR2 from the germline V gene are LGHNA and YNFKEQ. V gave up 1 base and J gave up 8 bases, with 17 bases separating them. The CDR3 covers 15 residues. CDR3 nucleotides: TGTGCCAGCAGCCAAGCCTTCCTTTCAGGGGAAGGCTACACCTTC. It specifies CASSQAFLSGEGYTF.

Only a few counts were recorded for this clone. The genes are TRBV9 and TRBJ2-1, with a weak D call TRBD1 (5 bases). The CDR3 has 17 residues. V lost 2 bases and J 3 bases, leaving 18 bases between the germline ends. The germline CDR1 and CDR2 sequences are SGDLS and YYNGEE. The CDR3 coding sequence is TGTGCCAGCAGCGTCGAAGCGACAGTGAACTACTACAATGAGCAGTTCTTC. Translated, it gives CASSVEATVNYYNEQFF.

This clone was seen only once. CDR3 nucleotide sequence: TGTGCCAGCAGTAGGGGGCCTAGTTCCTACGAGCAGTACTTC. It translates to CASSRGPSSYEQYF. The chain employs TRBV27 and TRBJ2-7; TRBD1 matches 7 bases. CDR1 and CDR2 from the germline V gene are MNHEY and SMNVEV (reference sequence). The CDR3 runs 14 residues. V gave up 5 bases and J gave up 1 base; unmatched junction bases: 5.

The rearrangement joins TRBV27 to TRBJ2-7, with D possibly being TRBD1 or TRBD2 (5 bases each). CDR1 and CDR2 (germline): MNHEY, SMNVEV (reference sequence). CDR3 length: 14 residues. V was trimmed by 5 bases and J by 2 bases, leaving 13 bases between them. The CDR3 spells CASSLRDLPYEQYF. As DNA, the CDR3 is TGTGCCAGCAGTCTCCGGGACCTCCCCTACGAGCAGTACTTC.

The rearrangement uses TRBV27 and TRBJ2-1; 7 nucleotides agree with TRBD2. Trimming took 3 bases from V and 2 from J; bases not matched to a gene: 4. This CDR3 is 15 amino acids long. Looked up from germline, CDR1 is MNHEY and CDR2 is SMNVEV (reference sequence). The CDR3 DNA sequence: TGTGCCAGCAGTTTGGGGGGGTTGGCCTACAATGAGCAGTTCTTC. Protein product: CASSLGGLAYNEQFF.

The J gene is TRBJ1-2, the V gene TRBV6-5; D remains ambiguous. The germline V and J ends were trimmed by 2 bases and 7 bases, with 5 bases remaining between them. Per germline, CDR1 MNHEY and CDR2 SVGAGI. This CDR3 has 11 amino acids. In DNA, the CDR3 is TGTGCCAGCAGTTACGGTGGTGGCTACACCTTC. Protein product: CASSYGGGYTF.